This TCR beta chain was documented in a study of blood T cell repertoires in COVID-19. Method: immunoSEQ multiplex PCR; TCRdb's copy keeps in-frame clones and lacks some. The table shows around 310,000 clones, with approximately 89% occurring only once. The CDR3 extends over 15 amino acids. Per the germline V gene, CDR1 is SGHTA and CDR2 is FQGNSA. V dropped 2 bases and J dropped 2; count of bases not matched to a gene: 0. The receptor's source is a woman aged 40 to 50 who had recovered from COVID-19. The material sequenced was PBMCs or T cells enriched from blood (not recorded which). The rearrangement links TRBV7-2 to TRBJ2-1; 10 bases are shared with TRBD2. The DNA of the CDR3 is TGTGCCAGCAGCTTACTAGCGGGGGCCTACAATGAGCAGTTCTTC. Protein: CASSLLAGAYNEQFF.